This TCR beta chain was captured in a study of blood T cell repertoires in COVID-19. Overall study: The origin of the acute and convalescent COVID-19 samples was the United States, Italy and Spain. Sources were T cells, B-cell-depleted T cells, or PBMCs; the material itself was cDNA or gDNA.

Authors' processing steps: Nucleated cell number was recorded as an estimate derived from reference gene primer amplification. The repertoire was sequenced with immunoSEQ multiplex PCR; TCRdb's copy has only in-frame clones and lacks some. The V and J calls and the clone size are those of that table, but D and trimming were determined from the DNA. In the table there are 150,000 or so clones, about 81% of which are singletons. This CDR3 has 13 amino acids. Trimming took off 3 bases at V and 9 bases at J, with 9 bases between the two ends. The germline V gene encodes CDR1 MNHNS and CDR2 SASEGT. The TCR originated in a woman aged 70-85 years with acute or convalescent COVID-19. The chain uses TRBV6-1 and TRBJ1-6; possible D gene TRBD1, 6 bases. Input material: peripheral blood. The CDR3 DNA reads TGTGCCAGCAGTGAGGCCAGGGGTTCACCCCTCCACTTT. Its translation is CASSEARGSPLHF.